The clone carrying this TCR beta chain appeared once. Its antigen remains unidentified. This sample stems from a study of cytomegalovirus exposure and HLA in healthy donors. General study findings and limits: Earlier analysis found most TCR beta V segments productive about 90% or about 30% of the time.

The PCR had 60 Vbeta and 13 Jbeta primers. Using immunoSEQ multiplex PCR, the repertoire was profiled, and TCRdb retains in-frame clones only, with some absent. The table has over 150,000 clones, roughly 79% seen once. The CDR3 contains 20 residues. Germline CDR1 reads LNHDA; CDR2 reads SQIVND (reference sequence). V was pared by 6 bases and J by 4 bases, with 24 bases of the junction left unmatched. The sequencing input was PBMCs. The receptor's source is a woman in her forties or fifties in good health and CMV-seronegative. V and J are TRBV19 and TRBJ1-1; TRBD1 matches 9 bases. The chain's CDR3 is CASSTEGLQGAGYQGTEAFF. DNA for the CDR3: TGTGCCAGTAGCACAGAGGGCTTACAGGGGGCCGGGTATCAAGGCACTGAAGCTTTCTTT.